This is a list of T cell receptor beta chains from one sample in a study of CD8+ T cells in alopecia areata. Profiled with immunoSEQ multiplex PCR; TCRdb holds only in-frame clones, not every one. Of roughly 150,000 clones listed, about 60% are singletons. Sequences were derived from CD4+ T cells sorted from blood, sampled at week 0. The source of these receptors is a human donor with alopecia areata. CDR3s include the opening cysteine and the closing phenylalanine or tryptophan. A D gene is named only where the DNA matches it firmly. Size tells how often a clone was seen (once, few, many) or the class of an expanded clone, and some rows leave it out.

TRBJ1-4	TRBV4-1	-	TRBD1	CASSRITSRGEEKLFF	TGCGCCAGCAGCCGGATTACCTCCAGGGGGGAGGAAAAACTGTTTTTT
TRBJ2-1	TRBV5-1	-	TRBD2	CASSLEGLLSEQFF	TGCGCCAGCAGCTTGGAGGGACTATTAAGTGAGCAGTTCTTC
TRBJ2-1	TRBV4-2	-	TRBD2	CASSGGTGTSGGTEQFF	TGTGCCAGCAGCGGGGGCACCGGGACTAGCGGGGGTACTGAGCAGTTCTTC
TRBJ2-4	TRBV7-9	-	TRBD2	CASSLASSGQNIQYF	TGTGCCAGCAGCTTAGCTTCTAGCGGGCAAAACATTCAGTACTTC
TRBJ1-4	TRBV29-1	few	-	CSANRALDEKLFF	TGCAGCGCCAACAGGGCCCTTGATGAAAAACTGTTTTTT
TRBJ1-3	TRBV18	few	-	CASSPPSGNTIYF	TGTGCCAGCTCACCACCAAGTGGAAACACCATATATTTT
TRBJ2-2	TRBV4-1	-	-	CASSQSFSWGVPYQTNTGELFF	TGCGCCAGCAGCCAAAGCTTCTCATGGGGGGTTCCTTACCAAACCAACACCGGGGAGCTGTTTTTT
TRBJ2-2	TRBV29-1	-	-	CSVGGQLNTGELFF	TGCAGCGTTGGGGGGCAGTTGAACACCGGGGAGCTGTTTTTT
TRBJ2-7	TRBV27	-	-	CASSRAASSPYEQYF	TGTGCCAGCAGTCGAGCGGCGTCCTCCCCCTACGAGCAGTACTTC
TRBJ1-2	TRBV2	-	-	CASRDSGFGYTF	TGTGCCAGCAGGGACTCGGGTTTTGGCTACACCTTC
TRBJ2-6	TRBV4-1	few	TRBD1	CASSQDRGTRANVLTF	TGCGCCAGCAGCCAGGACAGGGGTACCCGGGCCAACGTCCTGACTTTC
TRBJ1-1	TRBV4-1	-	-	CASSQESGRAQKAFF	TGCGCCAGCAGCCAAGAGTCCGGCAGGGCTCAGAAAGCTTTCTTT
TRBJ2-6	TRBV7-2	-	TRBD1	CASSLARQGAFGANVLTF	TGTGCCAGCAGCTTAGCTCGACAGGGGGCTTTTGGGGCCAACGTCCTGACTTTC
TRBJ2-3	TRBV6-5	few	-	CASSYPDTQYF	TGTGCCAGCAGTTATCCAGATACGCAGTATTTT
TRBJ2-3	TRBV5-1	few	-	CASNRDSTDTQYF	TGCGCCAGCAACCGGGACAGCACAGATACGCAGTATTTT
TRBJ1-2	TRBV4-1	-	-	CASSQEELVRYGYTF	TGCGCCAGCAGCCAAGAAGAATTGGTCCGCTATGGCTACACCTTC
TRBJ1-2	TRBV20-1	-	-	CSATGDGYTF	TGCAGTGCTACAGGGGATGGCTACACCTTC
TRBJ1-4	TRBV7-9	few	-	CASSLAPGGVSEKLFF	TGTGCCAGCAGCTTAGCTCCCGGCGGGGTTAGTGAAAAACTGTTTTTT
TRBJ2-6	TRBV4-3	few	-	CASSQEWGPAGANVLTF	TGCGCCAGCAGCCAAGAATGGGGGCCTGCTGGGGCCAACGTCCTGACTTTC
TRBJ1-2	TRBV5-1	-	TRBD1	CASSLGQGAANGYTF	TGCGCCAGCAGCTTGGGACAGGGGGCCGCAAATGGCTACACCTTC
TRBJ1-5	TRBV29-1	-	-	CSVVVAGDGQPQHF	TGCAGCGTTGTGGTGGCAGGGGATGGTCAGCCCCAGCATTTT
TRBJ2-3	TRBV29-1	-	TRBD1	CSVGQGGSGPDTQYF	TGCAGCGTGGGACAGGGTGGTTCGGGCCCAGATACGCAGTATTTT
TRBJ2-5	TRBV5-1	-	TRBD1	CASSLEGAKETQYF	TGCGCCAGCAGCTTGGAGGGGGCGAAAGAGACCCAGTACTTC
TRBJ2-7	TRBV4-1	few	-	CASSGPAGPRTEQYF	TGCGCCAGCAGCGGACCGGCGGGCCCTAGGACTGAGCAGTACTTC
TRBJ2-3	TRBV20-1	-	-	CSAGLVPQYF	TGCAGTGCCGGATTAGTTCCGCAGTATTTT
TRBJ2-5	TRBV4-1	-	-	CASSRGSGQETQYF	TGCGCCAGCAGCCGGGGGTCGGGACAAGAGACCCAGTACTTC
TRBJ2-3	TRBV29-1	-	-	CSASGLAGGDTQYF	TGCAGCGCCTCTGGGCTAGCCGGGGGAGATACGCAGTATTTT